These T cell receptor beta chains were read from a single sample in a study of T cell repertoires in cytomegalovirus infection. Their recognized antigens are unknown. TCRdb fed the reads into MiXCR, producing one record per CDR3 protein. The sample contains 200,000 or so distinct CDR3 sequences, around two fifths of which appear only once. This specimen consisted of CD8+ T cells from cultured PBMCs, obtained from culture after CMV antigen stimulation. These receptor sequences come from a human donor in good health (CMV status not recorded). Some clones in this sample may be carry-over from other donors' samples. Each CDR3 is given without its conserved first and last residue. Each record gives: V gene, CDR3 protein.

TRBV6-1,ASSVWPQH
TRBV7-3,ASSGLAVGPDTLY
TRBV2,ASTSGRGNYGYT
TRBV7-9,ATLRIETPTGELF
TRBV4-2,ASSQVGSTETTY
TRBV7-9,ASTTRDGTNTGELF
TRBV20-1,SARDRKTTQY
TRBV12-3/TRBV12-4,ASSWGQADTEAF
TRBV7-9,ASSGTSSNQPQH
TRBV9,ASSPGGSGYNEQF
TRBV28,ASSDSHGLNTQY
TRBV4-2,ASSQEASGRNIQY
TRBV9,ASSAGGSDQPQH
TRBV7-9,ASSPPREETYEQY
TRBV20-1,SARVRRAGEQY
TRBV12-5,ASGLVLGNTGELF
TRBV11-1,ASSSFDRDSGYEKLF
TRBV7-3,ASSPWGVGSSGANVLT
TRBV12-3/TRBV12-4,ASSISAGGETQY
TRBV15,ATSTDRTAEQF
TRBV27,ASSLGQGGRLGKLF
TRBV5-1,ASSPSLRLAGDTGELF
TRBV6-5,ASSYRPGLQQETQY
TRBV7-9,ASSSTYGTGGDEQY
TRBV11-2,ASSLTGGRNEQF
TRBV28,ASSLNPDEGKSDEQY
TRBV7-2,ASSLPSRSGNTIY
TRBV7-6,ASSLDGKDQPQH
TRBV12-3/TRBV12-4,ASSLGGPPRYGYT
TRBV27,ASSPSGTGFSPLH
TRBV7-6,ASSLVNGASGSPYEQY
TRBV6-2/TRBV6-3,ASRPRTGWDTEAF
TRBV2,ATFFRDSDYEQY
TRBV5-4,ASSFPGLANTGELF
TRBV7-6,ASSYRPDRARAQY
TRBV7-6,ASSQPTTDRRDEKLF